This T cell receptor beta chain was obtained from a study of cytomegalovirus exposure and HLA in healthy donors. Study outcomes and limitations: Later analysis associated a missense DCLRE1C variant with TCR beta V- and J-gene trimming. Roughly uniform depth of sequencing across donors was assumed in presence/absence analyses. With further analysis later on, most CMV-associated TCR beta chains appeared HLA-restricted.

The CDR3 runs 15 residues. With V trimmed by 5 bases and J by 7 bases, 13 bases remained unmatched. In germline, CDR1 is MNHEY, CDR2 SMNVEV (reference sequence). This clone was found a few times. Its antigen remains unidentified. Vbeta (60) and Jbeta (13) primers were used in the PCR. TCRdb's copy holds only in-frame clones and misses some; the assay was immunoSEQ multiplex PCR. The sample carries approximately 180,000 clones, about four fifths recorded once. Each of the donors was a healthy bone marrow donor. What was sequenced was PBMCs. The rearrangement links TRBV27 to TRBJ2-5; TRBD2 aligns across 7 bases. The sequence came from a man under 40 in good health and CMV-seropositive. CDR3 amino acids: CASSPIAGPGGTQYF. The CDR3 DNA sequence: TGTGCCAGCAGTCCCATAGCGGGCCCGGGGGGGACCCAGTACTTC.